A selection of T cell receptor beta chains follows, all from one sample in a study of T-cell reconstitution after alpha-beta-depleted transplantation in children. One entry per CDR3 protein results from TCRdb running MiXCR on the PCR reads. The profile shows roughly 200,000 distinct CDR3 sequences, 6.6% of them singletons. The source was PBMCs, collected before TCRalphabeta/CD19-depleted stem cell transplant. Receptors were obtained from a boy under 10 years old with acute lymphoblastic leukemia, due to receive a stem cell transplant. Both conserved end residues are part of each CDR3. D genes are given only for firm matches. Clone sizes are given selectively: once, few, many, or a class where the clone is expanded.

>TRBV29-1|few|TRBJ1-3|-
TGCAGCGTTCTAGTAACAAGGTCCGGAAACACCATATATTTT
CSVLVTRSGNTIYF
>TRBV7-2|few|TRBJ1-2|TRBD1
TGTGCCAGCAGCGGGCGGGGTGCACAGGGGCTCCTCTTTAGCTACACCTTC
CASSGRGAQGLLFSYTF
>TRBV12-3/TRBV12-4|many|TRBJ1-5|-
TGTGCCAGCAGAACGTTTGAGGGTGACAATCAGCCCCAGCATTTT
CASRTFEGDNQPQHF
>TRBV7-2|many|TRBJ2-3|-
TGTGCCAGCAGCGTACCGGCATTATTTTTGGGCACAGATACGCAGTATTTT
CASSVPALFLGTDTQYF
>TRBV7-2|many|TRBJ2-3|TRBD1
TGTGCCAGCAGCTTGACAGGGGGCGATACGCAGTATTTT
CASSLTGGDTQYF
>TRBV28|many|TRBJ1-5|-
TGTGCCAGCAGTTTAGGACGAGTGGATCAGCCCCAGCATTTT
CASSLGRVDQPQHF
>TRBV6-2/TRBV6-3|-|TRBJ2-5|TRBD2
TGTGCCAGCAGTTACAAAGCTGGCAGCGGGGCCCTGTGGGTGGCCCAGTACTTC
CASSYKAGSGALWVAQYF
>TRBV7-2|many|TRBJ2-7|-
TGTGCCAGCAGCTTTGGGGGGCTCTCCTACGAGCAGTACTTC
CASSFGGLSYEQYF
>TRBV18|-|TRBJ2-7|TRBD2
TGTGCCAGCTCACCCCGGACTAGCGGGAGGCCTGGGGAGCAGTACTTC
CASSPRTSGRPGEQYF
>TRBV25-1|many|TRBJ2-7|-
TGTGCCAGCAGTGAATCCAGGGCGAGCTCCTACGAGCAGTACTTC
CASSESRASSYEQYF
>TRBV3-1|few|TRBJ2-7|TRBD2
TGTGCCAGCAGCCCCGCGGGGGGTAATGGCGAGCAGTACTTC
CASSPAGGNGEQYF
>TRBV4-3|few|TRBJ2-5|TRBD2
TGCGCCAGCAGCCAAGAGGTTAGGAGCGGGGGAGCCTACCAAGAGACCCAGTACTTC
CASSQEVRSGGAYQETQYF
>TRBV7-2|many|TRBJ2-7|TRBD2
TGTGCCAGCAGCTTAGGGCCAGCGGGGGGTTCGTACGAGCAGTACTTC
CASSLGPAGGSYEQYF
>TRBV4-2|many|TRBJ2-7|-
TGTGCCAGCAGCCAAGATCTTTGGTACGAGCAGTACTTC
CASSQDLWYEQYF
>TRBV18|many|TRBJ2-3|TRBD2
TGTGCCAGCTCACTCCTCTGGGCTAGCGGAGATACGCAGTATTTT
CASSLLWASGDTQYF
>TRBV6-2/TRBV6-3|many|TRBJ2-1|-
TGTGCCAGCAGCCCCCGTTTCCACGAGCAGTTCTTC
CASSPRFHEQFF
>TRBV25-1|few|TRBJ2-7|-
TGTGCCAGCACCCCCCAGGGGCCTACCTACGAGCAGTACTTC
CASTPQGPTYEQYF
>TRBV29-1|many|TRBJ2-2|TRBD2
TGCAGCGTCGGGGGAGGGCAGGAGAATACCGGGGAGCTGTTTTTT
CSVGGGQENTGELFF
>TRBV27|-|TRBJ2-7|TRBD2
TGTGCCAGCAGTCTCGGACTAGCGGGAGGGCGGGAGCAGTACTTC
CASSLGLAGGREQYF
>TRBV6-5|few|TRBJ1-6|-
TGTGCCAGCAGTTACTCGATGGTCAGGGCCAATTCACCCCTCCACTTT
CASSYSMVRANSPLHF
>TRBV6-5|many|TRBJ2-7|TRBD1
TGTGCCAGCAGTTGGGGAACGGGGACAGGGGGCTACGAGCAGTACTTC
CASSWGTGTGGYEQYF
>TRBV5-1|many|TRBJ2-3|TRBD1
TGCGCCAGCAGCTTGAGCAGGGGGCCAGGAGATACGCAGTATTTT
CASSLSRGPGDTQYF
>TRBV7-2|few|TRBJ2-7|-
TGTGCCAGCAGCCGCCCCGGGGGAGCAGCCTACGAGCAGTACTTC
CASSRPGGAAYEQYF
>TRBV12-3/TRBV12-4|many|TRBJ1-1|-
TGTGCCAGCACCAAATACAGACAGTTGAACACTGAAGCTTTCTTT
CASTKYRQLNTEAFF
>TRBV28|-|TRBJ2-1|TRBD2
TGTGCCAGCTCCCTAGCGGGGGCCGAGGGCAATGAGCAGTTCTTC
CASSLAGAEGNEQFF
>TRBV5-1|many|TRBJ2-7|-
TGCGCCAGCAGCTGGGGGGACAGTCTCTACGAGCAGTACTTC
CASSWGDSLYEQYF
>TRBV27|-|TRBJ2-1|-
TGTGCCAGCAGTGAGTTCAAGAACTTCTACAATGGGCAGTTCTTC
CASSEFKNFYNGQFF
>TRBV5-1|many|TRBJ2-1|TRBD2
TGCGCCAGCAGCTTTAGCGGGGTGCTGAATGAGCAGTTCTTC
CASSFSGVLNEQFF
>TRBV9|many|TRBJ2-2|-
TGTGCCAGCAGCGTAAGGGACCCCGAGCTGTTTTTT
CASSVRDPELFF
>TRBV29-1|-|TRBJ2-5|TRBD1
TGCAGCGTCCCTTCGAAGGGACAGGCGGCGCGGGAGACCCAGTACTTC
CSVPSKGQAARETQYF
>TRBV7-9|few|TRBJ1-1|-
TGTGCCAGCAGCTCCCCGGGGAGGGGACCTGAAGCTTTCTTT
CASSSPGRGPEAFF
>TRBV9|few|TRBJ1-2|-
TGTGCCAGCAGCGAAACCACCACCGGGACGGGCTATGGCTACACCTTC
CASSETTTGTGYGYTF
>TRBV9|many|TRBJ2-3|-
TGTGCCAGCAGCGTCTTCGAGTCAGATACGCAGTATTTT
CASSVFESDTQYF
>TRBV29-1|many|TRBJ2-7|TRBD1
TGCAGCGTTGACCGGGGACAGGGGTACGAGCAGTACTTC
CSVDRGQGYEQYF
>TRBV7-8|-|TRBJ2-1|TRBD2
TGTGCCAGCAGCGGGGGACTAGCGGGAGTGCCTAATGAGCAGTTCTTC
CASSGGLAGVPNEQFF
>TRBV19|-|TRBJ2-3|-
TGTGCCAGTAGTACCAGGAGGGGAGATACGCAGTATTTT
CASSTRRGDTQYF
>TRBV27|medium-sized|TRBJ2-7|TRBD2
TGTGCCAGCAGCTCAGGACTAGCGGGAGTGCCCTACGAGCAGTACTTC
CASSSGLAGVPYEQYF
>TRBV20-1|many|TRBJ2-1|TRBD2
TGCAGTGCTAGTTATAGCGGGAGCGGCGGCAATGAGCAGTTCTTC
CSASYSGSGGNEQFF
>TRBV27|few|TRBJ2-1|-
TGTGCCAGCGCACTAGTTGTGCGGTACAATGAGCAGTTCTTC
CASALVVRYNEQFF
>TRBV4-3|many|TRBJ2-2|TRBD2
TGCGCCAGCAGAGAGCGGGGGGGCCCTCTCACCGGGGAGCTGTTTTTT
CASRERGGPLTGELFF
>TRBV7-9|few|TRBJ2-7|-
TGTGCCAGCAGCTTAGGGGCAAGACAGGCGCGCGAGCAGTACTTC
CASSLGARQAREQYF
>TRBV15|many|TRBJ2-7|-
TGTGCCACCAGCAGAGATTTGGATTGGGAGGAGTACTTC
CATSRDLDWEEYF
>TRBV14|few|TRBJ2-3|TRBD1
TGTGCCAGCAGCCAAGGAATACAGGGGGCAGGGGCAGATACGCAGTATTTT
CASSQGIQGAGADTQYF
>TRBV27|-|TRBJ2-7|TRBD1
TGTGCCAGCAGTTTATTCCGGGGTAAACAGGGGGCAGAGGAGCAGTACTTC
CASSLFRGKQGAEEQYF
>TRBV7-8|many|TRBJ2-3|TRBD2
TGTGCCAGCAGTAGCGGGGGGCCTATGGATACGCAGTATTTT
CASSSGGPMDTQYF
>TRBV25-1|few|TRBJ2-5|-
TGTGCCAGCAGAGAAGCGGGAGAGACCCAGTACTTC
CASREAGETQYF
>TRBV29-1|many|TRBJ2-3|-
TGCAGCGTTGAGCTTGGTTCAGGCACAGATACGCAGTATTTT
CSVELGSGTDTQYF
>TRBV12-3/TRBV12-4|many|TRBJ2-3|-
TGTGCCAGCAGCGTCTCTCACCAGCAGACCCTACATACGCAGTATTTT
CASSVSHQQTLHTQYF
>TRBV7-2|many|TRBJ1-6|-
TGTGCCAGCAGCTTAGGGACACGGGATAATTCACCCCTCCACTTT
CASSLGTRDNSPLHF
>TRBV5-1|many|TRBJ2-6|-
TGCGCCAGCAGATTCAGCTCTGGGGCCAACGTCCTGACTTTC
CASRFSSGANVLTF